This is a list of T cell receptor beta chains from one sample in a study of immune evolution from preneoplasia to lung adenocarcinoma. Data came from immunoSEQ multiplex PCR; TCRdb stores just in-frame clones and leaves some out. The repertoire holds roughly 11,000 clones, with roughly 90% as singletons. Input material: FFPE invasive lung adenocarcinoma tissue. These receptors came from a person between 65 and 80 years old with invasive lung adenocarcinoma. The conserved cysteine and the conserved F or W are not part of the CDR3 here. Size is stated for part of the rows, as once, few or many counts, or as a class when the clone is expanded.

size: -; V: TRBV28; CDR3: ASSLWAGGNQPQH
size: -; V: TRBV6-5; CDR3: ASSYDITGELF
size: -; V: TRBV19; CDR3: ASSPGVTRGTDTQY
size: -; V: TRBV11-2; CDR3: ASSLVEGRGEQY
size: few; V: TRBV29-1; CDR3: SVASVYEQY
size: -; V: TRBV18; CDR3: ASSSTGTESAGELF
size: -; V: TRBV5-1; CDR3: ASSLVFGSRTEAF
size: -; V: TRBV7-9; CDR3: ASSLHLNTEAF
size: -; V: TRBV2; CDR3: ASIIQGVSGNTIY
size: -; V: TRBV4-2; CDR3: ASSPALKGWTYGYT
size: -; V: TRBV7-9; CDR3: ASSPQEPSGNTIY
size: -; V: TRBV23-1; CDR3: ASTRTGEETQY
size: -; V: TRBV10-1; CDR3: ASSDVAGGLTDTQY
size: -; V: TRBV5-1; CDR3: ASSHSGGTVGDTQY